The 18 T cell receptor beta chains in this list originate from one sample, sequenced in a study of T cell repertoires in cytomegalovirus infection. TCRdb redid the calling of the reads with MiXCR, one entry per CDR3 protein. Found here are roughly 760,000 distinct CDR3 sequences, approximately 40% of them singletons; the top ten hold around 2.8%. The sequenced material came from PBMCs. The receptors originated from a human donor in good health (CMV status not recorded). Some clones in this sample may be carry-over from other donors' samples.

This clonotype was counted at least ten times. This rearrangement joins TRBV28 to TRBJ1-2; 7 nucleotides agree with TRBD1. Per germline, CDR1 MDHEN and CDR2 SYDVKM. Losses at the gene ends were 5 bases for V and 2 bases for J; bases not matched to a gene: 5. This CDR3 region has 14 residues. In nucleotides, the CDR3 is TGTGCCAGCAGTACTCCGGGACAGAACTATGGCTACACCTTC. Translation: CASSTPGQNYGYTF.

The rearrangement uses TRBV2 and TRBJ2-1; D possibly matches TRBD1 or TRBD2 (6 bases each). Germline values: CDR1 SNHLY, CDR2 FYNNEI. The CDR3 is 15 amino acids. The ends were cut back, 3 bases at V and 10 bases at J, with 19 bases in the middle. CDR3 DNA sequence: TGTGCCAGCAGTGATGAGCCGGAGGGGGTGTGGGAGCAGTTCTTC. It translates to CASSDEPEGVWEQFF.

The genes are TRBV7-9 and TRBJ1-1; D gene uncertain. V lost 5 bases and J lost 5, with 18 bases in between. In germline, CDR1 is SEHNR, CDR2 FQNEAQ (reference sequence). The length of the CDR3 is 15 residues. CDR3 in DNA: TGTGCCAGCAGCCACACATGGGGTGAGGAGACTGAAGCTTTCTTT. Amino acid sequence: CASSHTWGEETEAFF.

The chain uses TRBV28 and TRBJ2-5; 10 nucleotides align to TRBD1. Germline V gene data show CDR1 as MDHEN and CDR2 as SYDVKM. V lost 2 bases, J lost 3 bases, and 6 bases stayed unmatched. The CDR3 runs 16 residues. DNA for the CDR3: TGTGCCAGCAGTTTAGGGGGAGGGACAGGGGAAGAGACCCAGTACTTC. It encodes CASSLGGGTGEETQYF.

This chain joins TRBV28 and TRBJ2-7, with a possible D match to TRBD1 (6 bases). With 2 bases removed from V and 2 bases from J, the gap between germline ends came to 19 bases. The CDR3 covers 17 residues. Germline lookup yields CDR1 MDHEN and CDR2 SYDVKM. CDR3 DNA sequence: TGTGCCAGCAGTTTACTTTTCGGCAGGGGAGATACCTACGAGCAGTACTTC. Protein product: CASSLLFGRGDTYEQYF.

The CDR3 DNA sequence: TGTGCCAGCAGCTTATTTAGGGATTCTGCAGATACGCAGTATTTT. Its translation is CASSLFRDSADTQYF. The chain combines TRBV7-9 with TRBJ2-3; D is ambiguous. Germline assignment: CDR1 SEHNR and CDR2 FQNEAQ (reference sequence). The CDR3 covers 15 residues. V was trimmed by 2 bases and J by 4 bases, leaving 13 bases between them. Complete variable domain (other parts from reference TRBV7-9 and TRBJ2-3): DTGVSQNPRHKITKRGQNVTFRCDPISEHNRLYWYRQTLGQGPEFLTYFQNEAQLEKSRLLSDRFSAERPKGSFSTLEIQRTEQGDSAMYLCASSLFRDSADTQYFGPGTRLTVL.

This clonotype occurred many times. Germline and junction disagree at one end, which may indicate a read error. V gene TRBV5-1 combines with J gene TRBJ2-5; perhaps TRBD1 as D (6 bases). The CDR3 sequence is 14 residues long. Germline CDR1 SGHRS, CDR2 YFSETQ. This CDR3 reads CASSLVTGQETQYF. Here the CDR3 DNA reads TGTGCCAGCAGCTTGGTGACAGGCCAAGAGACCCAGTACTTC.

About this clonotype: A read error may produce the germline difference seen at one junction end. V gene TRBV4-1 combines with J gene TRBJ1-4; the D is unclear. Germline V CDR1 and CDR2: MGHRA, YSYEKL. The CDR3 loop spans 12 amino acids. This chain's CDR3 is CASSGVSEKLFF. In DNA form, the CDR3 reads TGCGCCAGCAGCGGGGTGTCTGAAAAACTTTTTTTT.

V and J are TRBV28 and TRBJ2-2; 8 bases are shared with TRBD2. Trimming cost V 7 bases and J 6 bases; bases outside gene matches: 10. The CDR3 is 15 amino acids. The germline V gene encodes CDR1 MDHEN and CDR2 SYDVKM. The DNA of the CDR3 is TGTGCCAGCATCGTCGGGGGGGCGATGGCCGGGGAGCTGTTTTTT. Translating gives CASIVGGAMAGELFF.

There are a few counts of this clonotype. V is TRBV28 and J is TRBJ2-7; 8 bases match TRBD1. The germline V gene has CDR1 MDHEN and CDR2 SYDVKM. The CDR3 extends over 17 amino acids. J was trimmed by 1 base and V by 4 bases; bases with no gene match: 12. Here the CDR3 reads CASSSYGTGTGSYEQYF. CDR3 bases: TGTGCCAGCAGTTCCTACGGCACCGGGACAGGATCCTACGAGCAGTACTTC.

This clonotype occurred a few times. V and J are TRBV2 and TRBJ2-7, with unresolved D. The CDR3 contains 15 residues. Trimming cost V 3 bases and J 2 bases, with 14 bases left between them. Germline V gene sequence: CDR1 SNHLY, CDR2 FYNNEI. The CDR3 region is CASSDLLEEAYEQYF. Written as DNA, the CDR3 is TGTGCCAGCAGTGATCTGCTCGAAGAGGCCTACGAGCAGTACTTC.

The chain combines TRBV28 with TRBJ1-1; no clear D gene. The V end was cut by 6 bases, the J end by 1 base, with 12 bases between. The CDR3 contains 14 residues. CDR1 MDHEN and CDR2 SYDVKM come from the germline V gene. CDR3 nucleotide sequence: TGTGCCAGCAGAATCGAAGGCCCGAACACTGAAGCTTTCTTT. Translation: CASRIEGPNTEAFF.

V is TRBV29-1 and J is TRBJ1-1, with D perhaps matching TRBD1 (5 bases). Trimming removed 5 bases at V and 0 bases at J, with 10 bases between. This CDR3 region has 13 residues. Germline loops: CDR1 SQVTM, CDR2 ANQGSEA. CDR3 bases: TGCAGCGTTCTCTCGACAGTGAACACTGAAGCTTTCTTT. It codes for CSVLSTVNTEAFF.

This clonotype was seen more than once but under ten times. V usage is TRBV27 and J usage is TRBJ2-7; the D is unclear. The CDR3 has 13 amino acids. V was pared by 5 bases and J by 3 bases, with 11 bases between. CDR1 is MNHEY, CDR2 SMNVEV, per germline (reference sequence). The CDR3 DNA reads TGTGCCAGCAGTCCCGGACGAGTCTACGAGCAGTACTTC. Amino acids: CASSPGRVYEQYF.

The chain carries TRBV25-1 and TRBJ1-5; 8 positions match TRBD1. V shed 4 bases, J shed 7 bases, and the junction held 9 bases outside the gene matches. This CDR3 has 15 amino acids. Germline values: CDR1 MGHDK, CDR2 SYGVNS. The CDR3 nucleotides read TGTGCCAGCAGTGCTCAGGGGGCAGCTCCCCAGCCCCAGCATTTT. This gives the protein CASSAQGAAPQPQHF.

CDR3 residues: CASGLWGNQPQHF. Written as DNA, the CDR3 is TGTGCCAGCGGCCTTTGGGGCAATCAGCCCCAGCATTTT. The J gene is TRBJ1-5, the V gene TRBV6-1; D unresolved. Trimming took off 8 bases at V and 2 bases at J, with 10 bases between the two ends. CDR1 is MNHNS, CDR2 SASEGT, per germline. This CDR3 is 13 amino acids long.

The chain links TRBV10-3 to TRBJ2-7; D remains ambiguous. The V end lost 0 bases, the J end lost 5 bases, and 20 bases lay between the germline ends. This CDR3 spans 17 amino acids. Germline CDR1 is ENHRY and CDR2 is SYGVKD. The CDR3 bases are TGTGCCATCAGTGAGTCGACCGGTTTATCCGCCCCGGACGAGCAGTACTTC. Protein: CAISESTGLSAPDEQYF.

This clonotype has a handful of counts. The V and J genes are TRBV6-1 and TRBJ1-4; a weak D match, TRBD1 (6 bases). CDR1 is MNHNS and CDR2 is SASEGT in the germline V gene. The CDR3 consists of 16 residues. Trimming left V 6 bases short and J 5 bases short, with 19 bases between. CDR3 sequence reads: CASSLFSRGQNEKLFF. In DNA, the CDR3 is TGTGCCAGCAGCCTCTTCTCACGTGGACAGAATGAAAAACTGTTTTTT.